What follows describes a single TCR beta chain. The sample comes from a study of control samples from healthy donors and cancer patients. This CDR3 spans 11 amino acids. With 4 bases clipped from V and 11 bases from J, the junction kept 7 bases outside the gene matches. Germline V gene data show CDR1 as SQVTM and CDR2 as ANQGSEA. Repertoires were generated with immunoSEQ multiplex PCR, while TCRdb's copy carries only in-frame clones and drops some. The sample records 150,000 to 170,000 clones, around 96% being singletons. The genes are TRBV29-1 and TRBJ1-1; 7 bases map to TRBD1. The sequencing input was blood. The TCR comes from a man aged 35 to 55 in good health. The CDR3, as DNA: TGCAGCGTTGCGGGACAGCCTGGGGCTTTCTTT. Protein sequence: CSVAGQPGAFF. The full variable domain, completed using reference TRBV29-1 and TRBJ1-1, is SAVISQKPSRDICQRGTSLTIQCQVDSQVTMMFWYRQQPGQSLTLIATANQGSEATYESGFVIDKFPISRPNLTFSTLTVSNMSPEDSSIYLCSVAGQPGAFFGQGTRLTVV.